The 7 T cell receptor beta chains listed next were all sequenced from one sample in a study of blood T cell repertoires in COVID-19. Produced via immunoSEQ multiplex PCR; TCRdb's table is partial and in-frame only. The table includes under 300,000 clones, roughly 89% detected once. Sequencing was carried out using PBMCs or T cells enriched from blood (not recorded which). The receptors come from a woman aged 60-70 years who had recovered from COVID-19.

J is TRBJ1-2 and V is TRBV6-5; D not certain. V was cut by 7 bases and J by 2 bases, with 17 bases left in between. Germline V CDR1 and CDR2: MNHEY, SVGAGI. CDR3 length equals 15 residues. This CDR3 reads CASKGGREENYGYTF. The CDR3 DNA reads as TGTGCCAGCAAAGGTGGCCGGGAGGAGAACTATGGCTACACCTTC.

The chain recombines TRBV5-1 with TRBJ2-2; 8 nucleotides match TRBD1. The CDR3 loop spans 14 amino acids. Trimming cost V 4 bases and J 7 bases; bases outside gene matches: 6. Germline V lookup: CDR1 SGHRS, CDR2 YFSETQ. The chain's CDR3 is CASSAGQGDGELFF. DNA for the CDR3: TGCGCCAGCAGCGCCGGACAGGGCGACGGGGAGCTGTTTTTT.

Concerning this clone itself: Other nucleotide sequences in the sample specify the same CDR3. The gene calls are TRBV5-1 and TRBJ2-2; 8 bases are a match to TRBD2. The CDR3 length is 14 residues. Germline V CDR1 and CDR2: SGHRS, YFSETQ. Trimming removed 7 bases from V and 0 bases from J; junction bases left unmatched: 2. The CDR3 sequence is CASSGGANTGELFF. In DNA, the CDR3 is TGCGCCAGCTCGGGGGGGGCGAACACCGGGGAGCTGTTTTTT.

The rearrangement uses TRBV5-1 and TRBJ1-2; no firm D call. Per the germline V gene, CDR1 is SGHRS and CDR2 is YFSETQ. There are 14 residues in the CDR3. Trimming stripped 0 bases from V and 4 bases from J, with 10 bases between. Here the CDR3 DNA reads TGCGCCAGCAGCTTGGCCCCCGATAGCTATGGCTACACCTTC. Translation gives CASSLAPDSYGYTF.

This chain uses TRBV19 with TRBJ2-2; 10 bases fit TRBD2. The V segment lost 4 bases and the J segment 3 bases; nucleotides outside the gene matches: 14. The germline V gene has CDR1 LNHDA and CDR2 SQIVND (reference sequence). The CDR3 runs 19 residues. CDR3 bases: TGTGCCAGTAGTACTGTTGGCCTAGCGGGAGCCCGCGACACCGGGGAGCTGTTTTTT. It is translated as CASSTVGLAGARDTGELFF.

The chain joins TRBV5-5 to TRBJ1-2; D remains unclear. Trimming pared 4 bases from V and 0 bases from J, leaving 13 bases between. Looked up from germline, CDR1 is SGHKS and CDR2 is YYEKEE (reference sequence). This CDR3 has 15 amino acids. The CDR3 sequence: CASSPFRGSNYGYTF. The CDR3 DNA follows: TGTGCCAGCAGCCCCTTTCGGGGATCTAACTATGGCTACACCTTC.

The rearrangement uses TRBV9 and TRBJ1-2, with 9 bases that match TRBD1. J lost 6 bases, V lost 3 bases, and 3 bases had no gene match. Germline CDR1 reads SGDLS; CDR2 reads YYNGEE. The length of the CDR3 is 13 residues. As DNA, the CDR3 is TGTGCCAGCAGCGAGGGGACAGGGAATGGCTACACCTTC. It encodes CASSEGTGNGYTF.